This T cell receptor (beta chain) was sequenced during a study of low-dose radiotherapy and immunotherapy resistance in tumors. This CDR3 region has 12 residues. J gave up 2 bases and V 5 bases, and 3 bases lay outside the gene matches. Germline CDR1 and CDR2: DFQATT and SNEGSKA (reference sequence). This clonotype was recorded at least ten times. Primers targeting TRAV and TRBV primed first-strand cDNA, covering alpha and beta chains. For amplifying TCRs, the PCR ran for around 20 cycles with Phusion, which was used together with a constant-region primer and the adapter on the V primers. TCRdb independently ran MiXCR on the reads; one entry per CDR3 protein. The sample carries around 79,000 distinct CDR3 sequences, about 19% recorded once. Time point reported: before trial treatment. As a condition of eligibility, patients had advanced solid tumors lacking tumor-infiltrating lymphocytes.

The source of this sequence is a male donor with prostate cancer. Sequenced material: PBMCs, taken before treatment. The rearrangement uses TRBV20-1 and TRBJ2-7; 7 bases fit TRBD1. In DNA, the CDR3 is TGCAGTGCTGACAGGGAGACCTACGAGCAGTACTTC. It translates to CSADRETYEQYF.